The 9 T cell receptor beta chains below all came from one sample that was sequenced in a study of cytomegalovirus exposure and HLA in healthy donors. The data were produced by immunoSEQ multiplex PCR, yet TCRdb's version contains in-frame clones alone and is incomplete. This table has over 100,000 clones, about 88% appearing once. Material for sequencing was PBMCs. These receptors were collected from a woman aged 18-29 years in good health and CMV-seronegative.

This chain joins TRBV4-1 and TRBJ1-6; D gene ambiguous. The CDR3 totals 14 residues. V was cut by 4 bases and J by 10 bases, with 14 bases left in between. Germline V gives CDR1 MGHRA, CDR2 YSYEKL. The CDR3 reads CASSPSSVGSPLHF. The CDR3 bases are TGCGCCAGCAGCCCCTCGTCAGTCGGGTCACCCCTCCACTTT.

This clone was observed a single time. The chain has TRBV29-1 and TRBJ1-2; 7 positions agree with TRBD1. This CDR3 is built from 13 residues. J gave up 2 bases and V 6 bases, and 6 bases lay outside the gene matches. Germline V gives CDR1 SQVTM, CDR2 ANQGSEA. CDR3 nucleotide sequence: TGCAGCGTAACAGGGGCGTCCAACTATGGCTACACCTTC. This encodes CSVTGASNYGYTF.

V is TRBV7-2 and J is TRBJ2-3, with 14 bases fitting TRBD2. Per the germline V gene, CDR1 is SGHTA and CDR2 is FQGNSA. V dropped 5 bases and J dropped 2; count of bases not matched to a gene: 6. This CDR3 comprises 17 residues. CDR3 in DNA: TGTGCCAGCAGCCGCGGACTAGCGGGGGGTGACACAGATACGCAGTATTTT. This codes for CASSRGLAGGDTDTQYF.

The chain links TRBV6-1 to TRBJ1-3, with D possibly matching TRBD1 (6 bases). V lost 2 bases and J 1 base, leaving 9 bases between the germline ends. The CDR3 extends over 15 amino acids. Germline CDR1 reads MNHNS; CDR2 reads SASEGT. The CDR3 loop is CASSEQGKSGNTIYF. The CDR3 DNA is TGTGCCAGCAGTGAACAGGGGAAGTCTGGAAACACCATATATTTT.

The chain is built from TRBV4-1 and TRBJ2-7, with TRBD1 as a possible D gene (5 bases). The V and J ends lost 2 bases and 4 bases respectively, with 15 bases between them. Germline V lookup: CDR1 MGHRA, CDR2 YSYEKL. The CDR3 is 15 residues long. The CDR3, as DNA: TGCGCCAGCAGCCAATACTTAACAGGTTCGTACGAGCAGTACTTC. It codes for CASSQYLTGSYEQYF.

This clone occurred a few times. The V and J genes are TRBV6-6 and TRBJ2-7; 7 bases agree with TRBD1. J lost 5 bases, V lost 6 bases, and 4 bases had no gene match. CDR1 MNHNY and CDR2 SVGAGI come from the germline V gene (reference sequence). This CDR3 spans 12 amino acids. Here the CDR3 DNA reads TGTGCCAGCAGCCTTGACAGGGACGAGCAGTACTTC. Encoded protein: CASSLDRDEQYF.

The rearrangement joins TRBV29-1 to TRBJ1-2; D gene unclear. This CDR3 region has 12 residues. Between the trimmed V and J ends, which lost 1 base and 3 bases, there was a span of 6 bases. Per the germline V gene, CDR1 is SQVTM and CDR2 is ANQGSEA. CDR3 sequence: CSVEAPYYGYTF. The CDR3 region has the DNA TGCAGCGTTGAAGCCCCGTACTATGGCTACACCTTC.

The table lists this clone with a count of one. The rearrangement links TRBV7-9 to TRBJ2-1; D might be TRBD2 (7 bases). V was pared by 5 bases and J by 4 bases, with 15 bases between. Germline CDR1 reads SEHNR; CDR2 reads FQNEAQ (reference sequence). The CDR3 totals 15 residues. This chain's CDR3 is CASSLPEGGYNEQFF. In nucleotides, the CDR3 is TGTGCCAGCAGCCTACCGGAGGGGGGGTACAATGAGCAGTTCTTC.

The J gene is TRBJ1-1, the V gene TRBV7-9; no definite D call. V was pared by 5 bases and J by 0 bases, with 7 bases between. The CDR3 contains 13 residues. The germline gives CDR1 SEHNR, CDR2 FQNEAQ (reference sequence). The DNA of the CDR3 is TGTGCCAGCAGCAACCAGGTGAACACTGAAGCTTTCTTT. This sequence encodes CASSNQVNTEAFF.